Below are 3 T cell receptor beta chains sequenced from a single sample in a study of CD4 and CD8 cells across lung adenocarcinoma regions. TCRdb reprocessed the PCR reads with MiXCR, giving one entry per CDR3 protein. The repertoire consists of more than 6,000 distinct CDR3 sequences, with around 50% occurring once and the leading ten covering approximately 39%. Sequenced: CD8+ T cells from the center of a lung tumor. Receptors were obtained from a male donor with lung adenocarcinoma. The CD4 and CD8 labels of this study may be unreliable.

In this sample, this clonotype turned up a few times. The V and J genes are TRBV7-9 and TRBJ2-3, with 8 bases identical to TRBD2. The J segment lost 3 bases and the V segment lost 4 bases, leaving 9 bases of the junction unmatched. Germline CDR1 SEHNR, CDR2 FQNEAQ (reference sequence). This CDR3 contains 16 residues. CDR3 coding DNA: TGTGCCAGCAGCTCCCAGGAGCGGGAGATTACAGATACGCAGTATTTT. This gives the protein CASSSQEREITDTQYF.

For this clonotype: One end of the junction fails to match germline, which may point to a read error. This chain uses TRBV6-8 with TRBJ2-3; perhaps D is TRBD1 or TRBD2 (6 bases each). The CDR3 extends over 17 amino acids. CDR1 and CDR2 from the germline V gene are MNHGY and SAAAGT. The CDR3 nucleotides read TGTGCTTGTAGTGCGGGACTCGGGGGCCGTGGTGCAGATACGCAGTATTTC. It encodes CACSAGLGGRGADTQYF.

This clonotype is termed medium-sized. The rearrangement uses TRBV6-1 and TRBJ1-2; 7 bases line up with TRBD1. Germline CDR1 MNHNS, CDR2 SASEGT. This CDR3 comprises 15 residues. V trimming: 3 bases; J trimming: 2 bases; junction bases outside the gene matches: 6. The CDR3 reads CASSELDRPNYGYTF. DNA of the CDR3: TGTGCCAGCAGTGAGCTGGACAGGCCGAACTATGGCTACACCTTC.